This is a list of T cell receptor beta chains from one sample in a study of T cell responses to AZD1222 COVID-19 vaccine. Only in-frame clones appear in the TCRdb table, and some are missing; sequencing was by immunoSEQ multiplex PCR. The table records 97,000 or so clones, over 75% of them present only once. The specimen comprised peripheral blood, sampled on day 0 of AZD1222 vaccination. The receptors originated from an adult in good health. Each CDR3 is given with its conserved first and last residue. D genes are given only for firm matches. The size entry is marked missing in some rows and otherwise reads once, few, many or a size class.

TRBV5-1	NA	TRBJ2-2	18	NA	CASSLSEVVRANTGELFF	TGCGCCAGCAGCCTATCCGAAGTGGTCAGGGCTAACACCGGGGAGCTGTTTTTT
TRBV28	NA	TRBJ1-1	14	NA	CASSFFEGNTEAFF	TGTGCCAGCAGTTTTTTTGAAGGGAACACTGAAGCTTTCTTT
TRBV5-1	TRBD1	TRBJ1-1	14	NA	CASSPGTGNTEAFF	TGCGCCAGCAGCCCCGGGACAGGGAACACTGAAGCTTTCTTT
TRBV6-1	NA	TRBJ1-5	16	NA	CASSAPILGQNQPQHF	TGTGCCAGCAGTGCGCCGATCCTAGGGCAGAATCAGCCCCAGCATTTT
TRBV28	NA	TRBJ1-2	13	NA	CASMGRANYGYTF	TGTGCCAGCATGGGTAGAGCTAACTATGGCTACACCTTC
TRBV7-3	TRBD2	TRBJ2-1	15	NA	CASSISGVISNEQFF	TGTGCCAGCAGCATTAGCGGGGTAATTTCCAATGAGCAGTTCTTC
TRBV30	TRBD1	TRBJ1-1	12	NA	CAKGQMNTEAFF	TGTGCCAAGGGACAGATGAACACTGAAGCTTTCTTT
TRBV27	NA	TRBJ2-7	16	NA	CASSLKGSGTSYEQYF	TGTGCCAGCAGTTTAAAGGGCAGCGGAACATCCTACGAGCAGTACTTC
TRBV7-9	NA	TRBJ1-3	14	NA	CASSLPAAGNTIYF	TGTGCCAGCAGCTTACCAGCTGCTGGAAACACCATATATTTT
TRBV5-1	NA	TRBJ2-2	14	NA	CASSLALSTGELFF	TGCGCCAGCAGCTTGGCTTTAAGTACCGGGGAGCTGTTTTTT
TRBV6-4	TRBD1	TRBJ2-2	15	NA	CASSGGTGATGELFF	TGTGCCAGCAGTGGCGGGACAGGGGCTACCGGGGAGCTGTTTTTT
TRBV28	TRBD1	TRBJ1-2	14	NA	CASRTGGANYGYTF	TGTGCCAGCAGGACAGGGGGAGCTAACTATGGCTACACCTTC
TRBV2	NA	TRBJ2-3	11	NA	CASSVTDTQYF	TGTGCCAGCAGTGTAACGGATACGCAGTATTTT
TRBV4-1	NA	TRBJ2-4	18	NA	CASSQDPRRTSYKNIQYF	TGCGCCAGCAGCCAAGATCCTCGACGGACGTCTTACAAAAACATTCAGTACTTC
TRBV27	TRBD1	TRBJ2-1	14	NA	CASSFGTGYNEQFF	TGTGCCAGCAGTTTCGGGACAGGTTACAATGAGCAGTTCTTC
TRBV30	NA	TRBJ2-7	13	NA	CAWSRQASYEQYF	TGTGCCTGGAGTAGACAGGCCTCCTACGAGCAGTACTTC
TRBV5-1	TRBD1	TRBJ2-1	15	NA	CASHVTGGSYNEQFF	TGCGCCAGTCACGTCACAGGGGGCTCCTACAATGAGCAGTTCTTC
TRBV5-1	NA	TRBJ1-4	15	NA	CASSLERVGGEKLFF	TGCGCCAGCAGCTTGGAGAGGGTGGGCGGTGAAAAACTGTTTTTT
TRBV19	NA	TRBJ1-2	12	NA	CASSILSAGYTF	TGTGCCAGTAGTATTCTAAGTGCTGGCTACACCTTC
TRBV23-1	NA	TRBJ2-7	16	NA	CASSQIGVKTTGRLSF	TGCGCCAGCAGTCAAATTGGAGTGAAGACGACAGGACGGTTGAGCTTC
TRBV6-5	NA	TRBJ2-4	15	NA	CASNRGDRESNIQYF	TGTGCCAGCAACCGAGGCGATCGGGAGTCAAACATTCAGTACTTC
TRBV3-1/TRBV3-2	NA	TRBJ2-6	16	many	CASSQVVPSGANVLTF	TGTGCCAGCAGCCAAGTCGTGCCTTCTGGGGCCAACGTCCTGACTTTC
TRBV28	NA	TRBJ1-2	15	NA	CASSASGGSNIGYTF	TGTGCCAGCAGTGCAAGTGGGGGGAGTAATATTGGCTACACCTTC
TRBV6-4	NA	TRBJ1-2	17	once	CASSDSKNTGSSFGYTF	TGTGCCAGCAGTGACTCGAAGAATACAGGGAGTTCCTTTGGCTACACCTTC
TRBV3-1/TRBV3-2	NA	TRBJ1-2	13	NA	CASSPSRENGYTF	TGTGCCAGCAGCCCCTCGCGAGAGAATGGCTACACCTTC
TRBV4-2	NA	TRBJ1-3	16	NA	CASSLPGPRSGNTIYF	TGTGCCAGCAGCCTCCCGGGACCGAGATCTGGAAACACCATATATTTT
TRBV29-1	TRBD2	TRBJ2-7	13	NA	CSVRTSGSHEQYF	TGCAGCGTTAGGACTAGCGGGAGTCACGAGCAGTACTTC
TRBV23-1	NA	TRBJ1-5	17	NA	CASSQGRSFGSNQPQHF	TGCGCCAGCAGTCAAGGGAGAAGTTTTGGGAGCAATCAGCCCCAGCATTTT
TRBV7-3	NA	TRBJ1-3	13	NA	CASSFNAGNTIYF	TGTGCCAGCAGCTTTAACGCTGGAAACACCATATATTTT
TRBV9	NA	TRBJ1-4	14	NA	CASSVNRFGEKLFF	TGTGCCAGCAGCGTAAACAGGTTTGGCGAAAAACTGTTTTTT
TRBV11-2	NA	TRBJ2-7	15	NA	CASSLARGLSYEQYF	TGTGCCAGCAGCTTAGCACGAGGTCTCTCCTACGAGCAGTACTTC
TRBV28	TRBD1	TRBJ1-2	13	NA	CASKGTGNYGYTF	TGTGCCAGCAAAGGGACAGGGAACTATGGCTACACCTTC
TRBV18	TRBD1	TRBJ2-7	15	NA	CASSSGTGGPYEQYF	TGTGCCAGCTCATCAGGGACAGGGGGACCTTACGAGCAGTACTTC
TRBV3-1/TRBV3-2	NA	TRBJ1-2	13	NA	CASSQDRVGGYTF	TGTGCCAGCAGCCAAGATCGGGTTGGAGGCTACACCTTC
TRBV5-4	TRBD1	TRBJ2-3	16	once	CASSLETGGASDTQYF	TGTGCCAGCAGCTTGGAGACAGGGGGCGCATCAGATACGCAGTATTTT
TRBV11-2	TRBD2	TRBJ2-5	17	NA	CASKPLLEAGGRETQYF	TGTGCCAGCAAACCCCTCCTCGAGGCGGGAGGGAGAGAGACCCAGTACTTC
TRBV5-1	NA	TRBJ2-5	13	once	CASSREGKETQYF	TGCGCCAGCAGCCGTGAGGGTAAAGAGACCCAGTACTTC
TRBV6-5	NA	TRBJ1-1	15	NA	CASSYSTPAITEAFF	TGTGCCAGCAGTTATTCGACCCCGGCGATCACTGAAGCTTTCTTT
TRBV7-9	NA	TRBJ2-1	14	NA	CASSVKGPADEQFF	TGTGCCAGCAGCGTAAAGGGGCCCGCGGATGAGCAGTTCTTC
TRBV6-1	TRBD2	TRBJ2-2	16	NA	CASSVAGGANTGELFF	TGTGCCAGCAGTGTTGCGGGAGGAGCTAACACCGGGGAGCTGTTTTTT
TRBV19	NA	TRBJ1-1	12	NA	CASSNANSQAFF	TGTGCCAGTAGTAATGCTAACAGCCAAGCTTTCTTT
TRBV7-3	TRBD2	TRBJ2-1	14	NA	CASSSSGMINEQFF	TGTGCCAGCAGCTCAAGCGGGATGATCAATGAGCAGTTCTTC
TRBV3-1/TRBV3-2	TRBD2	TRBJ2-2	19	NA	CASSQESSGIRLNTGELFF	TGTGCCAGCAGCCAAGAATCTAGCGGGATACGCTTGAACACCGGGGAGCTGTTTTTT
TRBV28	TRBD2	TRBJ2-7	12	NA	CASSLRTSEQYF	TGTGCCAGCAGTTTAAGGACTAGCGAGCAGTACTTC
TRBV27	TRBD2	TRBJ2-1	11	NA	CASRGGLAEFF	TGTGCCAGCAGGGGAGGGCTAGCGGAGTTCTTC
TRBV7-2	NA	TRBJ2-5	14	NA	CASSLRVVGETQYF	TGTGCCAGCAGCTTAAGGGTCGTCGGGGAGACCCAGTACTTC
TRBV29-1	NA	TRBJ2-3	12	NA	CSVAQPTDTQYF	TGCAGCGTTGCTCAGCCCACAGATACGCAGTATTTT
TRBV20-1	NA	TRBJ1-3	11	NA	CSASRGNTIYF	TGCAGTGCTAGTCGTGGAAACACCATATATTTT
TRBV30	NA	TRBJ1-2	15	NA	CAWSVWQGTNYGYTF	TGTGCCTGGAGTGTATGGCAGGGGACTAACTATGGCTACACCTTC
TRBV5-1	NA	TRBJ2-1	13	NA	CASSLGVGNEQFF	TGCGCCAGCAGCTTAGGCGTAGGCAATGAGCAGTTCTTC